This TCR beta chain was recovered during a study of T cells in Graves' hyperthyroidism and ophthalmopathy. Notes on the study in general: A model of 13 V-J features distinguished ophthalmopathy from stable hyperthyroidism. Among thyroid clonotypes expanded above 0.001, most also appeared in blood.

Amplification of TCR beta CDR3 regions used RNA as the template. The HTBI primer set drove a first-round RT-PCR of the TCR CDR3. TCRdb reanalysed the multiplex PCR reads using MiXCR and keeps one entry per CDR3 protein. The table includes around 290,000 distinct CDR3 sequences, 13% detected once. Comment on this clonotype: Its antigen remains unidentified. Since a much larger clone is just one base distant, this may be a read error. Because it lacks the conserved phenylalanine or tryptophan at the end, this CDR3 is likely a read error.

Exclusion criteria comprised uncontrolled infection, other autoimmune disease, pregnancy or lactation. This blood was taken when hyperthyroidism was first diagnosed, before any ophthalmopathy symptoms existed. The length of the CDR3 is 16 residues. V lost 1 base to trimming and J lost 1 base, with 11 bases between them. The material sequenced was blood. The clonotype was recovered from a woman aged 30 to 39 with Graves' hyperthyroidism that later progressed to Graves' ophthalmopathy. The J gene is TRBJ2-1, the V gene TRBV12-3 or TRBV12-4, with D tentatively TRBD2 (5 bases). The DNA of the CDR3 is TGTGCCAGCAGTTTAGTGGGTGGGAGATCCTACAATGAGCAGTTCTCC. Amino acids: CASSLVGGRSYNEQFS.